A selection of T cell receptor beta chains follows, all from one sample in a study of T cell responses to AZD1222 COVID-19 vaccine. The assay was immunoSEQ multiplex PCR, and TCRdb's table has in-frame clones only and misses some. Among more than 85,000 clones, 88% were seen once, and the ten largest hold approximately 15%. The specimen comprised peripheral blood, sampled on day 0 of AZD1222 vaccination. Receptor source: an adult in good health. Each CDR3 is given with its conserved first and last residue. A D gene is named only where the DNA matches it firmly. Only some rows state a clone size, as once, few, many or a class for expanded clones.

D	size	V	J	DNA	CDR3
NA	NA	TRBV7-7	TRBJ2-7	TGTGCTAGCAGCCCAGGGCTCGGGGGCGAGCAGTACTTC	CASSPGLGGEQYF
NA	once	TRBV25-1	TRBJ2-1	TGTGCCAGCAGTGAATGGAGGGACTCTCGGTACAATGAGCAGTTCTTC	CASSEWRDSRYNEQFF
TRBD2	NA	TRBV18	TRBJ2-1	TGTGCCAGCTCGCGAGACTCGCGGGGGAGCTCCTACAATGAGCAGTTCTTC	CASSRDSRGSSYNEQFF
NA	NA	TRBV5-1	TRBJ1-4	TGCGCCAGCAGCGGGACTGCAACTAATGAAAAACTGTTTTTT	CASSGTATNEKLFF
TRBD2	once	TRBV5-1	TRBJ2-3	TGCGCCAGCAGCATGGGACTAGCGGGAACAGATACGCAGTATTTT	CASSMGLAGTDTQYF
NA	once	TRBV27	TRBJ1-1	TGTGCCAGCATCAGACAAGAAAGCACTGAAGCTTTCTTT	CASIRQESTEAFF
NA	NA	TRBV10-2	TRBJ2-3	TGCGCCAGCAACCCCACGCGGGTAGGAGATACGCAGTATTTT	CASNPTRVGDTQYF
NA	few	TRBV2	TRBJ1-3	TGTGCCAGCAGTGAGCCGGACAGTACTGGAAACACCATATATTTT	CASSEPDSTGNTIYF
NA	NA	TRBV2	TRBJ2-7	TGTGCCAGCAGTGTTGGGTTCGGGGACGAGCAGTACTTC	CASSVGFGDEQYF
NA	NA	TRBV29-1	TRBJ1-1	TGCAGCGTTGACCCCCTAGGGCTGAACACTGAAGCTTTCTTT	CSVDPLGLNTEAFF
NA	NA	TRBV4-1	TRBJ1-6	TGCGCCAGCAGCCAAGAGGGAGGTTCGGGAAATTCACCCCTCCACTTT	CASSQEGGSGNSPLHF
NA	NA	TRBV5-4	TRBJ2-1	TGTGCCAGCAGTCCCCCGGAGGGTGAGCAGTTCTTC	CASSPPEGEQFF
TRBD1	NA	TRBV5-4	TRBJ1-4	TGTGCCAGCAAAGCCAAACCCGGACAGGGTTTTGAAAAACTGTTTTTT	CASKAKPGQGFEKLFF
TRBD1	NA	TRBV7-8	TRBJ1-1	TGTGCCAGCAGCACCGGGACAGGGAACACTGAAGCTTTCTTT	CASSTGTGNTEAFF
TRBD1	NA	TRBV3-1/TRBV3-2	TRBJ1-1	TGTGCCAGCAGCGGGACAGGGGTCAAGAACACTGAAGCTTTCTTT	CASSGTGVKNTEAFF
NA	NA	TRBV5-1	TRBJ2-2	TGCGCCAGCAGCTACCTCGTGGATGGGACCGGGGAGCTGTTTTTT	CASSYLVDGTGELFF
TRBD2	NA	TRBV15	TRBJ2-7	TGTGCCACCAGCAGAGAGAGCGGGACTACTTACGAGCAGTACTTC	CATSRESGTTYEQYF
NA	NA	TRBV15	TRBJ2-2	TGTGCCACCAGCAGAACCCTAGGAACTAGCCTGGGCGGGGAGCTGTTTTTT	CATSRTLGTSLGGELFF
NA	NA	TRBV5-1	TRBJ1-3	TGCGCCAGCAGCTATCTCTCTGGAAACACCATATATTTT	CASSYLSGNTIYF
NA	NA	TRBV2	TRBJ1-1	TGTGCCAGCCTACTCAGGGAGTTGAACACTGAAGCTTTCTTT	CASLLRELNTEAFF
NA	NA	TRBV18	TRBJ2-7	TGTGCCAGCTCAACGGACAGCTCCGGGCAGTACTTC	CASSTDSSGQYF
TRBD1	NA	TRBV6-1	TRBJ1-1	TGTGCCAGCAGTGAAGGGGCAGGGGGCCTGAGGAACACTGAAGCTTTCTTT	CASSEGAGGLRNTEAFF
NA	NA	TRBV7-8	TRBJ1-1	TGTGCCAGCAGCTTAATCGGGGGGGCCCATGGACCCACTGAAGCTTTCTTT	CASSLIGGAHGPTEAFF
TRBD2	NA	TRBV18	TRBJ2-5	TGTGCCAGCTCACCTAATCCTGGCGAAAAGCGGGAGGGCCTATTGTCAAGGAGAACCCAGTACTTC	CASSPNPGEKREGLLSRRTQYF
TRBD2	NA	TRBV5-4	TRBJ2-3	TGTGCCAGCAGCTATATAGCTAGCGGGGGGACAGATACGCAGTATTTT	CASSYIASGGTDTQYF
NA	NA	TRBV5-4	TRBJ1-2	TGTGCCAGCAGCCCACGAGAGGGAGGAGTCTATGGCTACACCTTC	CASSPREGGVYGYTF
NA	NA	TRBV27	TRBJ1-6	TGTGCCAGCAGTACCCTTAATTCACCCCTCCACTTT	CASSTLNSPLHF
TRBD2	NA	TRBV19	TRBJ2-1	TGTGCCAGTAGTACTGGACTAGCGTCTGGTGAGCAGTTCTTC	CASSTGLASGEQFF
NA	NA	TRBV6-1	TRBJ1-4	TGTGCCAGCAGCAGGAATGAAAAACTGTTTTTT	CASSRNEKLFF
NA	NA	TRBV11-3	TRBJ2-1	TGTGCCAGCAGCCCCACTAGCGGACCAGGGGGTGAGCAGTTCTTC	CASSPTSGPGGEQFF
NA	NA	TRBV7-8	TRBJ2-7	TGTGCCAGCAGCTTAGGACCGATTACCTACGAGCAGTACTTC	CASSLGPITYEQYF
TRBD2	NA	TRBV19	TRBJ2-2	TGTGCCAGTGGAGACCCGGGACTAGCGGGAAGTCGAGAGGCCGGGGAGCTGTTTTTT	CASGDPGLAGSREAGELFF
TRBD2	NA	TRBV5-1	TRBJ2-5	TGCGCCAGCAGCCCAGGACTAGCGGGAGGCCAAGAGACCCAGTACTTC	CASSPGLAGGQETQYF
NA	once	TRBV18	TRBJ1-2	TGTGCCAGCTCACCTAGCGGGACGGCCTATGGCTACACCTTC	CASSPSGTAYGYTF
TRBD2	once	TRBV7-3	TRBJ2-1	TGTGCCAGCAGCTTAGGGACTAGCGGCGATGAGCAGTTCTTC	CASSLGTSGDEQFF
NA	NA	TRBV5-6	TRBJ2-2	TGTGCCAGCAGCTTGGCGGGGGTCGGCACCGGGGAGCTGTTTTTT	CASSLAGVGTGELFF
NA	NA	TRBV5-4	TRBJ1-1	TGTGCCAGCAGCTTGGGAGGGCAGGGGGAAGCTTTCTTT	CASSLGGQGEAFF
TRBD2	NA	TRBV19	TRBJ2-1	TGTGCCAGTAGTATTTGGCTAGCGGACTACAATGAGCAGTTCTTC	CASSIWLADYNEQFF
NA	few	TRBV29-1	TRBJ1-1	TGCAGCGTTGAATCACTACGGAGTGAAGCTTTCTTT	CSVESLRSEAFF
NA	NA	TRBV5-1	TRBJ2-5	TGCGCCAGCAGCTTGGGGGGTCCTATCCAAGAGACCCAGTACTTC	CASSLGGPIQETQYF
TRBD1	NA	TRBV6-5	TRBJ2-7	TGTGCCAGCAGTTACTGGTCCGGGACAGGGGACGAGCAGTACTTC	CASSYWSGTGDEQYF
NA	NA	TRBV3-1/TRBV3-2	TRBJ1-6	TGTGCCAGCAGCCAAGGGTGGCAGGGGCAGAATTCACCCCTCCACTTT	CASSQGWQGQNSPLHF
NA	NA	TRBV28	TRBJ2-6	TGTGCCAGCAGTTTACACTCTGGGGCCAACGTCCTGACTTTC	CASSLHSGANVLTF
TRBD1	NA	TRBV7-9	TRBJ2-7	TGTGCCAGCAGCAATTCGACAGGGTCCTACGAGCAGTACTTC	CASSNSTGSYEQYF